The 5 T cell receptor beta chains listed next were all sequenced from one sample in a study of blood T cell repertoires in COVID-19. TCRdb's table, derived via immunoSEQ multiplex PCR, lists solely in-frame clones and lacks some. The sample shows about 140,000 clones, around four fifths of them seen only once. The sample taken for sequencing was peripheral blood. The receptors here all came from a human donor in a cohort sampled during active COVID-19.

The V call is TRBV19, the J call TRBJ2-3; 9 bases map to TRBD2. The ends lost 4 bases at V and 2 bases at J; junction bases unmatched: 7. Per the germline V gene, CDR1 is LNHDA and CDR2 is SQIVND (reference sequence). This CDR3 is built from 16 residues. The CDR3 is CASSTPTSGYTDTQYF. In DNA, the CDR3 is TGTGCCAGTAGTACCCCGACTAGCGGCTACACAGATACGCAGTATTTT. The full variable domain, with the rest looked up from reference TRBV19 and TRBJ2-3, is DGGITQSPKYLFRKEGQNVTLSCEQNLNHDAMYWYRQDPGQGLRLIYYSQIVNDFQKGDIAEGYSVSREKKESFPLTVTSAQKNPTAFYLCASSTPTSGYTDTQYFGPGTRLTVL.

The rearrangement uses TRBV19 and TRBJ2-7; 7 bases are shared with TRBD1. CDR3 length equals 14 residues. Germline CDR1 LNHDA, CDR2 SQIVND (reference sequence). With 5 bases clipped from V and 2 bases from J, the junction kept 6 bases outside the gene matches. The CDR3 is CASSAGQVAYEQYF. DNA for the CDR3: TGTGCCAGTAGTGCTGGACAGGTAGCCTACGAGCAGTACTTC.

The chain joins TRBV28 to TRBJ2-7, with TRBD1 as a possible D gene (6 bases). The CDR3 loop spans 13 amino acids. The germline CDR1 and CDR2 sequences are MDHEN and SYDVKM. Trimming left V 2 bases short and J 10 bases short, with 15 bases between. The CDR3 here is CASSLGLGTTQYF. The CDR3 DNA sequence: TGTGCCAGCAGTTTAGGTTTGGGGACAACTCAGTACTTC.

This clone was recorded once. The rearrangement links TRBV7-2 to TRBJ2-2, with 9 bases lining up with TRBD2. V was clipped by 3 bases and J by 4 bases; unmatched bases: 6. CDR1 is SGHTA, CDR2 FQGNSA, per germline. The CDR3 loop spans 16 amino acids. The CDR3 nucleotides read TGTGCCAGCAGCTTCGGGGTTAGCGGGGGCACCGGGGAGCTGTTTTTT. Residues: CASSFGVSGGTGELFF.

This chain uses TRBV18 with TRBJ2-5; perhaps TRBD1 as D (6 bases). Trimming took 4 bases from V and 3 from J, leaving 12 bases between them. Germline V gene data show CDR1 as KGHSH and CDR2 as LQKENI. CDR3 length: 14 residues. In DNA form, the CDR3 reads TGTGCCAGCTCACGGACAGTGGGGAAAGAGACCCAGTACTTC. Translating it yields CASSRTVGKETQYF.